Shown below are 18 T cell receptor beta chains from a single sample sequenced in a study of PD-L1 blockade in urothelial cancer. Time point here: peripheral blood 6 weeks after treatment start. Profiling relied on immunoSEQ multiplex PCR, and the TCRdb table lists in-frame clones only, not all of them. This sample has 120,000 or so clones, with around 88% found just once. The material was PBMCs, obtained around atezolizumab (anti-PD-L1) treatment. The receptors shown here come from a man aged 50 or older with urothelial cancer.

This clone showed up just a few times. The CDR3 region has the DNA TGTGCCAGCAGCTTACCGGACGGACTCGGCTACACCTTC. It yields the protein CASSLPDGLGYTF. The chain uses TRBV5-6 and TRBJ1-2; D unclear. Per the germline V gene, CDR1 is SGHDT and CDR2 is YYEEEE. CDR3 length equals 13 residues. V lost 2 bases to trimming and J lost 8 bases, with 13 bases between them.

The chain carries TRBV2 and TRBJ2-3, with TRBD2 matching over 9 bases. The length of the CDR3 is 16 residues. Trimming took 6 bases from V and 4 from J; bases not matched to a gene: 11. CDR1 is SNHLY and CDR2 is FYNNEI in the germline V gene. The CDR3 loop is CASRDVAGESPDTQYF. CDR3 in DNA: TGTGCCAGCAGGGACGTAGCGGGAGAGTCCCCAGATACGCAGTATTTT.

This clone came up once. The chain combines TRBV5-4 with TRBJ2-3; 7 nucleotides align to TRBD1. This CDR3 is built from 16 residues. The junction had 9 bases not matched to a gene; V was cut back by 4 bases and J by 1 base. CDR1 SGHNT and CDR2 YYREEE come from the germline V gene (reference sequence). CDR3 loop: CASSQGESRGTDTQYF. The CDR3 DNA is TGTGCCAGCAGCCAGGGGGAGTCGAGGGGCACAGATACGCAGTATTTT.

The V gene is TRBV9, the J gene TRBJ2-1; TRBD2 matches 8 bases. Germline V gene sequence: CDR1 SGDLS, CDR2 YYNGEE. V lost 0 bases, J lost 5 bases, and 4 bases stayed unmatched. This CDR3 comprises 15 residues. The CDR3 bases are TGTGCCAGCAGCGTAGACGGGAGGGCCGACAATGAGCAGTTCTTC. It translates to CASSVDGRADNEQFF.

CDR3 sequence reads: CATSSRPGQNQPQHF. The CDR3 nucleotides are TGTGCCACCAGCAGTCGCCCTGGGCAGAATCAGCCCCAGCATTTT. The chain combines TRBV15 with TRBJ1-5; no definite D call. The ends were cut back, 3 bases at V and 4 bases at J, with 13 bases in the middle. This CDR3 spans 15 amino acids. Germline values: CDR1 LNHNV, CDR2 YYDKDF (reference sequence).

This chain joins TRBV6-5 and TRBJ2-1, with TRBD2 matching 8 bases. In germline, CDR1 is MNHEY, CDR2 SVGAGI. J gave up 8 bases and V 5 bases, and 5 bases lay outside the gene matches. The CDR3 is 13 residues long. The CDR3 DNA reads as TGTGCCAGCAGTCCGGGACTAGGCTATGAGCAGTTCTTC. Encoded protein: CASSPGLGYEQFF.

The chain combines TRBV7-2 with TRBJ1-3; 10 nucleotides match TRBD1. The CDR3 loop spans 15 amino acids. The ends lost 5 bases at V and 4 bases at J; junction bases unmatched: 5. CDR1 and CDR2 (germline): SGHTA, FQGNSA. The CDR3 spells CASSRQGASGNTIYF. CDR3 in DNA: TGTGCCAGCAGCCGACAGGGGGCGTCCGGAAACACCATATATTTT.

This clone has a single count. The CDR3 here is CASSQVFDRASTEAFF. CDR3 in DNA: TGCGCCAGCAGCCAAGTTTTTGACAGGGCGTCCACTGAAGCTTTCTTT. V is TRBV4-1 and J is TRBJ1-1, with 7 bases identical to TRBD1. Germline V lookup: CDR1 MGHRA, CDR2 YSYEKL. V trimming: 1 base; J trimming: 4 bases; junction bases outside the gene matches: 9. CDR3 length: 16 amino acids.

This clone came up a few times. V usage is TRBV30 and J usage is TRBJ1-6, with D perhaps TRBD1 (6 bases). Germline V CDR1 and CDR2: GTSNPN, SVGIG (reference sequence). The V and J ends lost 2 bases and 5 bases respectively, with 10 bases between them. This CDR3 is 14 amino acids long. CDR3 region: CAWSSAGDNSPLHF. Written as DNA, the CDR3 is TGTGCCTGGAGTAGTGCAGGGGATAATTCACCCCTCCACTTT.

V usage is TRBV28 and J usage is TRBJ2-3; TRBD2 matches 15 bases. The CDR3 covers 17 residues. V was pared by 6 bases and J by 6 bases, with 10 bases of the junction left unmatched. Germline V lookup: CDR1 MDHEN, CDR2 SYDVKM. The CDR3 region is CASRLTGTSGRMDTQYF. The CDR3 coding sequence is TGTGCCAGCAGACTCACCGGGACTAGCGGGAGGATGGATACGCAGTATTTT.

The count of this clone is one. This rearrangement joins TRBV18 to TRBJ1-2; perhaps TRBD1 as D (5 bases). Trimming took 1 base from V and 4 from J, leaving 10 bases between them. This CDR3 comprises 14 residues. Germline CDR1 reads KGHSH; CDR2 reads LQKENI. The CDR3 DNA is TGTGCCAGCTCACCACAGGGGCTGGGCTATGGCTACACCTTC. It translates to CASSPQGLGYGYTF. The full variable domain, completed using reference TRBV18 and TRBJ1-2, is NAGVMQNPRHLVRRRGQEARLRCSPMKGHSHVYWYRQLPEEGLKFMVYLQKENIIDESGMPKERFSAEFPKEGPSILRIQQVVRGDSAAYFCASSPQGLGYGYTFGSGTRLTVV.

The genes are TRBV10-1 and TRBJ2-3; 7 bases are shared with TRBD2. CDR3 length: 15 amino acids. Germline CDR1 is WNHNN and CDR2 is SYGVQD (reference sequence). Trimming removed 3 bases from V and 4 bases from J; junction bases left unmatched: 7. Written as DNA, the CDR3 is TGCGCCAGCAGTGATTCCCCGGGAGGCGCAGATACGCAGTATTTT. Its protein product is CASSDSPGGADTQYF.

The CDR3 DNA reads TGTGCCAGCAGTGGATCTAGCGGGAGTAGTTATGAGCAGTTCTTC. The encoded protein is CASSGSSGSSYEQFF. The J gene is TRBJ2-1, the V gene TRBV6-1; 10 bases align to TRBD2. Per the germline V gene, CDR1 is MNHNS and CDR2 is SASEGT. The CDR3 has 15 amino acids. Trimming took 4 bases from V and 8 from J; bases not matched to a gene: 8.

This clone is a singleton in its sample. The rearrangement joins TRBV5-4 to TRBJ2-1; 8 bases align to TRBD2. The CDR3 has 16 amino acids. CDR1 SGHNT and CDR2 YYREEE come from the germline V gene (reference sequence). With V trimmed by 1 base and J by 2 bases, 5 bases remained unmatched. The CDR3: CASSLLGRAAYNEQFF. In DNA, the CDR3 is TGTGCCAGCAGCTTGCTCGGGAGGGCCGCCTACAATGAGCAGTTCTTC.

This rearrangement joins TRBV5-5 to TRBJ1-1, with TRBD1 identical over 7 bases. J lost 1 base, V lost 0 bases, and 6 bases had no gene match. The CDR3 has 16 residues. Germline lookup yields CDR1 SGHKS and CDR2 YYEKEE (reference sequence). The CDR3: CASSLDAGTANTEAFF. The CDR3 DNA is TGTGCCAGCAGCTTGGATGCCGGGACAGCGAACACTGAAGCTTTCTTT.

The gene calls are TRBV7-2 and TRBJ2-6, with a weak D call TRBD2 (6 bases). Germline V lookup: CDR1 SGHTA, CDR2 FQGNSA. The CDR3 totals 15 residues. The V end lost 7 bases, the J end lost 9 bases, and 19 bases lay between the germline ends. As DNA, the CDR3 is TGTGCCAGCACCCCCGGCGGGAATGGTTTCAACGTCCTGACTTTC. Encoded protein: CASTPGGNGFNVLTF.

The chain uses TRBV11-1 and TRBJ2-2, with 7 bases that match TRBD2. Germline V gene lookup returns CDR1 SGHAT and CDR2 FQDESV (reference sequence). V shed 6 bases and J 7 bases; nucleotides not matched to a gene: 11. The CDR3 covers 15 residues. The CDR3 region has the DNA TGTGCCAGCAGTGGGGACTACCCGATGGGCGGGGAGCTGTTTTTT. Translated, it gives CASSGDYPMGGELFF.

The V call is TRBV2, the J call TRBJ2-7, with TRBD1 matching over 8 bases. The CDR3 spans 14 residues. V shed 6 bases, J shed 2 bases, and the junction held 6 bases outside the gene matches. Germline V CDR1 and CDR2: SNHLY, FYNNEI. CDR3 DNA: TGTGCCAGCAGCCGGGACAGGTCAACCTACGAGCAGTACTTC. Translation gives CASSRDRSTYEQYF.